The 13 T cell receptor beta chains below come from one sample, sequenced in a study of blood T cells in healthy people across ages. For the second PCR, which ran for about 7 to 11 cycles, a sample-barcoded 5' primer and a J-beta primer mix were used. In TCRdb, the 5' RACE reads were re-called with MiXCR into one record per CDR3 protein. There are 800,000 or so distinct CDR3 sequences in the sample; around a quarter occur only once, and more than 3% lies in the top ten. These same data were also listed under a study on T cells of mothers and their children.

The sequenced material came from blood. The receptors derive from a boy aged 5-17 years in good health.

This rearrangement joins TRBV27 to TRBJ2-7; D might be TRBD2 (6 bases). In germline, CDR1 is MNHEY, CDR2 SMNVEV (reference sequence). This CDR3 region has 15 residues. Trimming stripped 3 bases from V and 4 bases from J, with 16 bases between. The CDR3 DNA reads TGTGCCAGCAGTTTCCTCCCGGGACTTGGTTACGAGCAGTACTTC. Its translation is CASSFLPGLGYEQYF.

The V gene is TRBV7-8, the J gene TRBJ1-4; tentative D call: TRBD1 (6 bases). The germline V gene has CDR1 SGHVS and CDR2 FQNEAQ. V lost 4 bases and J 3 bases, leaving 15 bases between the germline ends. The CDR3 covers 16 residues. The CDR3, as DNA: TGTGCCAGCAGCTATACAGGGCTGGGAGCTAATGAAAAACTGTTTTTT. Residues: CASSYTGLGANEKLFF.

V usage is TRBV7-8 and J usage is TRBJ2-7, with 15 bases that match TRBD2. Germline CDR1 SGHVS, CDR2 FQNEAQ. With 5 bases clipped from V and 4 bases from J, the junction kept 0 bases outside the gene matches. This CDR3 region has 14 residues. CDR3 residues: CASSGLAGGYEQYF. CDR3 DNA sequence: TGTGCCAGCAGCGGACTAGCGGGAGGGTACGAGCAGTACTTC.

This chain joins TRBV7-3 and TRBJ2-2; 9 bases align to TRBD2. V shed 0 bases, J shed 5 bases, and the junction held 4 bases outside the gene matches. From germline, CDR1 is SGHTA and CDR2 FQGTGA. This CDR3 comprises 16 residues. CDR3 DNA: TGTGCCAGCAGCTTAACCCTAGCGGGATATACCGGGGAGCTGTTTTTT. Translation: CASSLTLAGYTGELFF.

This chain joins TRBV3-1 and TRBJ2-3, with D maybe TRBD1 (5 bases). Germline CDR1 is LGHDT and CDR2 is YNNKEL (reference sequence). The ends were cut back, 0 bases at V and 4 bases at J, with 11 bases in the middle. This CDR3 has 15 residues. CDR3 sequence (DNA): TGTGCCAGCAGCCAAGAAGTCAGGGTTGCAGATACGCAGTATTTT. Protein product: CASSQEVRVADTQYF.

V gene TRBV28 combines with J gene TRBJ1-2, with D uncertain. Germline-derived CDR1 and CDR2 are MDHEN and SYDVKM. The germline V and J ends were trimmed by 6 bases and 4 bases, with 12 bases remaining between them. The CDR3 has 13 amino acids. The CDR3 nucleotides are TGTGCCAGCAGCAGCAGCGGGTCCTATGGCTACACCTTC. Its translation: CASSSSGSYGYTF.

This clonotype has more than one count but fewer than ten. J is TRBJ2-1 and V is TRBV29-1; 8 nucleotides match TRBD2. The V gene's germline CDR1 is SQVTM and CDR2 ANQGSEA. The CDR3 consists of 16 residues. The trim removed 6 bases at V and 0 bases at J, leaving 10 bases unmatched. The CDR3 spells CSVAGLALNSYNEQFF. The CDR3 nucleotides are TGCAGCGTAGCTGGACTAGCTTTAAACTCCTACAATGAGCAGTTCTTC.

V is TRBV2 and J is TRBJ2-6; the D is unclear. The length of the CDR3 is 15 residues. V lost 6 bases and J 0 bases, leaving 9 bases between the germline ends. CDR1 and CDR2 (germline): SNHLY, FYNNEI. The CDR3 reads CASRAPGSGANVLTF. The CDR3 nucleotides are TGTGCCAGCAGGGCACCCGGCTCTGGGGCCAACGTCCTGACTTTC.

The genes are TRBV25-1 and TRBJ1-2; 11 bases fit TRBD1. Germline V CDR1 and CDR2: MGHDK, SYGVNS. V trimming: 3 bases; J trimming: 8 bases; junction bases outside the gene matches: 8. This CDR3 has 15 residues. CDR3 residues: CASSDRDRGMRGYTF. Here the CDR3 DNA reads TGTGCCAGCAGTGACCGGGACAGGGGGATGAGAGGCTACACCTTC.

V and J are TRBV5-1 and TRBJ1-1; D uncertain. From germline, CDR1 is SGHRS and CDR2 YFSETQ. V was shortened by 1 base and J by 1 base, with 11 bases between the two germline ends. The CDR3 loop spans 15 amino acids. For the CDR3, the DNA is TGCGCCAGCAGCTTGTTCAGGAGAGAGAACACTGAAGCTTTCTTT. It translates to CASSLFRRENTEAFF.

The J gene is TRBJ1-1, the V gene TRBV2; D unresolved. The ends were cut back, 6 bases at V and 6 bases at J, with 20 bases in the middle. The CDR3 loop spans 15 amino acids. Germline values: CDR1 SNHLY, CDR2 FYNNEI. The DNA for the CDR3 is TGTGCCAGCAGAAAAGAATGGGCTTCGAGGTCTGAAGCTTTCTTT. Protein product: CASRKEWASRSEAFF. Full variable domain (rest looked up from reference TRBV2 and TRBJ1-1): EPEVTQTPSHQVTQMGQEVILRCVPISNHLYFYWYRQILGQKVEFLVSFYNNEISEKSEIFDDQFSVERPDGSNFTLKIRSTKLEDSAMYFCASRKEWASRSEAFFGQGTRLTVV.

The V and J genes are TRBV5-1 and TRBJ1-1; D perhaps matches TRBD1 (6 bases). The CDR3 sequence is 15 residues long. Trimming cost V 0 bases and J 5 bases, with 14 bases left between them. Germline V CDR1 and CDR2: SGHRS, YFSETQ. The CDR3 spells CASSLDRAAGTEAFF. The CDR3 nucleotides read TGCGCCAGCAGCTTGGACAGGGCGGCGGGGACTGAAGCTTTCTTT.

V gene TRBV19 combines with J gene TRBJ2-7; a weak D match, TRBD1 (6 bases). This CDR3 has 11 amino acids. CDR1 and CDR2 from the germline V gene are LNHDA and SQIVND (reference sequence). V was clipped by 8 bases and J by 6 bases, with 11 bases between them. CDR3 region: CASQQGREQYF. The CDR3, as DNA: TGTGCCAGTCAACAGGGTCGCGAGCAGTACTTC.